The 7 T cell receptor beta chains in this list originate from one sample, sequenced in a study of cytomegalovirus exposure and HLA in healthy donors. Data came from immunoSEQ multiplex PCR; TCRdb stores just in-frame clones and leaves some out. The sample has about 200,000 clones; around 80% are singletons. Sequencing input: PBMCs. Receptor source: a woman aged 25 to 39 in good health and CMV-seronegative.

CDR3 coding DNA: TGTGCCAGCAGCGCGTCGATAGCGGGGAGACCCTACGAGCAGTACTTC. Its protein is CASSASIAGRPYEQYF. V is TRBV9 and J is TRBJ2-7; TRBD2 agrees at 8 bases. The CDR3 is 16 amino acids. With 3 bases clipped from V and 2 bases from J, the junction kept 10 bases outside the gene matches. CDR1 is SGDLS, CDR2 YYNGEE, per germline.

This clone came up once. The V and J genes are TRBV19 and TRBJ2-1; D might be TRBD1 (5 bases). V was shortened by 3 bases and J by 8 bases, with 17 bases between the two germline ends. The germline CDR1 and CDR2 sequences are LNHDA and SQIVND (reference sequence). The length of the CDR3 is 15 residues. This chain's CDR3 is CASSMRQGFFDEQFF. The CDR3 DNA reads TGTGCCAGTAGTATGCGGCAGGGATTCTTCGATGAGCAGTTCTTC.

This clone was found a few times. The chain is built from TRBV30 and TRBJ2-7; D is perhaps TRBD1 (5 bases). The CDR3 runs to 12 residues. Germline lookup yields CDR1 GTSNPN and CDR2 SVGIG (reference sequence). The V gene lost 0 bases and the J gene lost 5 bases, with 8 bases spanning the gap. In nucleotides, the CDR3 is TGTGCCTGGAGTGTTTCCAGGGACGAGCAGTACTTC. This encodes CAWSVSRDEQYF.

The V call is TRBV5-1, the J call TRBJ2-3; 11 bases are a match to TRBD2. Germline trimming cut 5 bases from V and 2 bases from J; bases unmatched to any gene: 10. The CDR3 sequence is 17 residues long. Germline loops: CDR1 SGHRS, CDR2 YFSETQ. The CDR3 loop is CASSRSGRARITDTQYF. The CDR3 nucleotides read TGCGCCAGCAGTCGTAGCGGGAGGGCCCGAATCACAGATACGCAGTATTTT.

The genes are TRBV19 and TRBJ1-4, with TRBD1 identical over 10 bases. This CDR3 has 16 residues. With V trimmed by 7 bases and J by 7 bases, 12 bases remained unmatched. Germline V lookup: CDR1 LNHDA, CDR2 SQIVND (reference sequence). CDR3 in DNA: TGTGCCAGTACCCCCTCACCCGGGACAGGGGTTGAAAAACTGTTTTTT. It translates to CASTPSPGTGVEKLFF. Variable domain in full (rest from reference TRBV19 and TRBJ1-4): DGGITQSPKYLFRKEGQNVTLSCEQNLNHDAMYWYRQDPGQGLRLIYYSQIVNDFQKGDIAEGYSVSREKKESFPLTVTSAQKNPTAFYLCASTPSPGTGVEKLFFGSGTQLSVL.

The rearrangement uses TRBV27 and TRBJ2-1, with TRBD1 matching 9 bases. With V trimmed by 5 bases and J by 7 bases, 9 bases remained unmatched. Germline assignment: CDR1 MNHEY and CDR2 SMNVEV (reference sequence). The CDR3 runs 15 residues. CDR3 in DNA: TGTGCCAGCAGTACCGGACAGGGGTTTGGTAATGAGCAGTTCTTC. It specifies CASSTGQGFGNEQFF.

The chain joins TRBV7-2 to TRBJ2-1, with D hard to call. The CDR3 consists of 12 residues. Germline assignment: CDR1 SGHTA and CDR2 FQGNSA. The V end lost 3 bases, the J end lost 5 bases, and 5 bases lay between the germline ends. The CDR3 DNA reads TGTGCCAGCAGCTTCCAGAACAATGAGCAGTTCTTC. It is translated as CASSFQNNEQFF.